Here is one T cell receptor (beta chain) with its context. Its antigen is currently unknown. The data were obtained in a study of CXCR3-negative and CXCR3-positive naive CD8 T cells. The study, taken as a whole, reports: The study found comparably high diversity in both naive subsets and much lower diversity in memory CD8+ cells. Fresh PBMCs went into most assays, and CXCR3 expression partly declined after cryopreservation. Naive cells used TRBV-TRBJ genes in much the same way whether CXCR3-negative or CXCR3-positive; memory cells did not. CXCR3-positive naive cells carried more hydrophobic TRB CDR3s than CXCR3-negative ones.

Looked up from germline, CDR1 is SQVTM and CDR2 is ANQGSEA. The CDR3 extends over 15 amino acids. Preparation of TRB cDNA libraries relied on 5' RACE carrying UMI labels. Each CDR3 protein gets one entry in TCRdb, which reprocessed the 5' RACE reads and gives no DNA. This sample carries over 95,000 distinct CDR3 sequences, with about 0.35% going to the ten biggest clones. This clonotype was sampled from a human donor in good health. Some clones in this sample may be carry-over from other donors' samples. Sequenced material: naive CXCR3+ CD8+ T cells from blood. Described subset: CD45RO-CCR7+CD27+CD95- naive CD8+ T cells expressing CXCR3 (TNR3+). The V gene is TRBV29-1, the J gene TRBJ2-1; TCRdb's assignment of TRBD1 cannot be checked, as there is no DNA. CDR3 region: CSVEEQETTYNEQFF.